One sample yielded the 5 T cell receptor beta chains listed below, sequenced in a study of control samples from healthy donors and cancer patients. Method: immunoSEQ multiplex PCR; TCRdb's copy keeps in-frame clones and lacks some. Seen here are more than 50,000 clones, about nine tenths observed once, and the top ten hold 1% to 1.5%. Source material: PBMCs. The receptors originated from a woman between 45 and 60 years old with colorectal cancer.

The chain joins TRBV5-1 to TRBJ2-6, with D possibly being TRBD1 (7 bases). V was shortened by 5 bases and J by 4 bases, with 22 bases between the two germline ends. The CDR3 spans 18 residues. Per germline, CDR1 SGHRS and CDR2 YFSETQ. The CDR3 region has the DNA TGCGCCAGCAGGTTAGCAGGGGGGACAATGAGCGGGGCCAACGTCCTGACTTTC. Translated, it gives CASRLAGGTMSGANVLTF.

The chain has TRBV29-1 and TRBJ1-1; D is ambiguous. Germline V gene lookup returns CDR1 SQVTM and CDR2 ANQGSEA. V was clipped by 7 bases and J by 3 bases, with 15 bases between them. CDR3 size: 13 residues. DNA for the CDR3: TGCAGCGGTGGGAGGTTGGTGGACACTGAAGCTTTCTTT. It is translated as CSGGRLVDTEAFF.

The CDR3 loop is CASSIGQGALQPQHF. CDR3 DNA sequence: TGTGCCAGTAGTATAGGCCAGGGGGCTCTTCAGCCCCAGCATTTT. The chain is built from TRBV19 and TRBJ1-5; 8 nucleotides align to TRBD1. Germline V lookup: CDR1 LNHDA, CDR2 SQIVND (reference sequence). The CDR3 sequence is 15 residues long. V shed 1 base and J 6 bases; nucleotides not matched to a gene: 5.

The chain links TRBV7-2 to TRBJ1-1; D call uncertain. V dropped 3 bases and J dropped 6 bases, with 11 bases sitting between them. This CDR3 contains 13 residues. Looked up from germline, CDR1 is SGHTA and CDR2 is FQGNSA. CDR3 protein: CASSFVSGSEAFF. CDR3 nucleotides: TGTGCCAGCAGCTTTGTGTCAGGCTCTGAAGCTTTCTTT.

This clone was seen a single time. The CDR3 bases are TGTGCCAGCTCACCAGGGACTAGCGGGGGCCGCTCCTACGAGCAGTACTTC. Amino acid sequence: CASSPGTSGGRSYEQYF. The rearrangement links TRBV18 to TRBJ2-7, with 14 nucleotides matching TRBD2. In germline, CDR1 is KGHSH, CDR2 LQKENI. The CDR3 has 17 residues. V was clipped by 2 bases and J by 0 bases; unmatched bases: 3.